The clone carrying this T cell receptor (beta chain) was counted at least ten times. Its specificity is unknown. TCRdb recomputed calls from the reads with MiXCR, one row per CDR3 protein. Among a few hundred thousand distinct CDR3 sequences listed, under 20% were seen once. This record comes from a study of T cell repertoires in cytomegalovirus infection. Study context: Through public TCR beta signatures, both CMV infection and matching HLA type were indicated. Study-level results: In two of eight donors, the top clonotype was HLA-C-restricted CMV-specific.

The germline V gene has CDR1 LGHNA and CDR2 YSLEER. V shed 0 bases, J shed 12 bases, and the junction held 18 bases outside the gene matches. The CDR3 is made up of 19 amino acids. The receptor's source is a human donor in good health (CMV status not recorded). Some clones in this sample may be carry-over from other donors' samples. The sequencing sample was made of PBMCs. The J gene is TRBJ2-1, the V gene TRBV4-3, with 12 bases that match TRBD2. In nucleotides, the CDR3 is TGCGCCAGCAGCCAAGATAGGTTCGCTAGCGGGGGGGCCCTGGGTCGGCAGTTCTTC. Its protein product is CASSQDRFASGGALGRQFF.